The sequence of this TCR beta chain was determined in a study of T cells in Graves' hyperthyroidism and ophthalmopathy. Researchers amplified the TCR beta CDR3 regions from RNA transcripts. First-round RT-PCR targeting the TCR CDR3 was performed with the HTBI primer set. One entry per CDR3 protein, called by TCRdb with MiXCR from the multiplex PCR reads. The profile shows 300,000 to 350,000 distinct CDR3 sequences, 18% of them singletons. This clonotype has just a few counts. Its antigen is not identified. Graves' hyperthyroidism qualified as stable when ophthalmopathy did not progress within 18 months. The hyperthyroidism patients had all been newly diagnosed, and their disease duration was under 2 months. Their ages ranged from 18 to 65 years. Study conclusions and caveats: The authors' 13 V-J model separated ophthalmopathy from stable hyperthyroidism.

The TCR originated in a woman aged 50 to 65 with Graves' hyperthyroidism. The source material was blood.

This CDR3 reads CAIFIRTSSNTGELFF. DNA for the CDR3: TGTGCCATCTTTATTCGGACAAGCTCGAACACCGGGGAGCTGTTTTTT. The chain joins TRBV6-4 to TRBJ2-2; D may be TRBD1 (5 bases). Trimming shortened V by 10 bases and J by 0 bases, and 18 bases separated the two germline ends. Germline CDR1 reads MRHNA; CDR2 reads SNTAGT. The CDR3 loop spans 16 amino acids.